This is a list of T cell receptor beta chains from one sample in a study of blood T cell repertoires in COVID-19. Sequencing used immunoSEQ multiplex PCR; TCRdb keeps in-frame clones, though not all of them. Of 50,000 to 75,000 clones in the sample, roughly 91% are singletons; the top ten hold roughly 8.6%. Material for sequencing was peripheral blood. These receptors all come from a human donor in a cohort sampled during active COVID-19. The CDR3 runs from the conserved cysteine through the conserved F or W. A D gene is named only where the DNA matches it firmly. The size entry is marked missing in some rows and otherwise reads once, few, many or a size class.

clone_size: -
j_call: TRBJ2-5
d_call: -
v_call: TRBV3-1/TRBV3-2
cdr3_nt: TGTGCCAGCAGCCAAAACTCGGGAGTATTCATGGCGGAGACCCAGTACTTC
cdr3_aa: CASSQNSGVFMAETQYF

clone_size: -
j_call: TRBJ2-3
d_call: -
v_call: TRBV27
cdr3_nt: TGTGCCAGCAGTTCTCGTAGCGGATCTAGCACAGATACGCAGTATTTT
cdr3_aa: CASSSRSGSSTDTQYF

clone_size: -
j_call: TRBJ2-3
d_call: -
v_call: TRBV5-1
cdr3_nt: TGCGCCAGCAGGCGAGCCCAGGGGGGTACAGATACGCAGTATTTT
cdr3_aa: CASRRAQGGTDTQYF

clone_size: -
j_call: TRBJ2-2
d_call: -
v_call: TRBV7-7
cdr3_nt: TGTGCTAGCAGCTTAGCCGGGTATCACACCGGGGAGCTGTTTTTT
cdr3_aa: CASSLAGYHTGELFF

clone_size: once
j_call: TRBJ1-1
d_call: -
v_call: TRBV28
cdr3_nt: TGTGCCAGCAGTTTATCAGGAGGGTACACTGAAGCTTTCTTT
cdr3_aa: CASSLSGGYTEAFF

clone_size: -
j_call: TRBJ2-7
d_call: -
v_call: TRBV5-4
cdr3_nt: TGTGCCAGCAGCTTGGGACAAGCAACCTACGAGCAGTACTTC
cdr3_aa: CASSLGQATYEQYF

clone_size: -
j_call: TRBJ2-1
d_call: TRBD1
v_call: TRBV5-1
cdr3_nt: TGCGCCAGCAGCTTGGTTCAGGGGGCCTACAATGAGCAGTTCTTC
cdr3_aa: CASSLVQGAYNEQFF

clone_size: few
j_call: TRBJ1-1
d_call: -
v_call: TRBV7-9
cdr3_nt: TGTGCCAGCAGCTTAGAACAGGGCACTGAAGCTTTCTTT
cdr3_aa: CASSLEQGTEAFF

clone_size: -
j_call: TRBJ1-5
d_call: -
v_call: TRBV4-3
cdr3_nt: TGCGCCAGCAGCCAAGATCGCCCACTCGGGCCCCAGCATTTT
cdr3_aa: CASSQDRPLGPQHF

clone_size: -
j_call: TRBJ2-1
d_call: -
v_call: TRBV24-1
cdr3_nt: TGTGCCACCAGTGATTTGGAGACAGGCCACAATGAGCAGTTCTTC
cdr3_aa: CATSDLETGHNEQFF

clone_size: -
j_call: TRBJ1-1
d_call: -
v_call: TRBV6-1
cdr3_nt: TGTGCCAGCAGTGAAGATGTAGGGGGAGACACTGAAGCTTTCTTT
cdr3_aa: CASSEDVGGDTEAFF

clone_size: -
j_call: TRBJ2-1
d_call: TRBD1
v_call: TRBV27
cdr3_nt: TGTGCCAGCAGCCGTCGACAGGGGCCACGGAATGAGCAGTTCTTC
cdr3_aa: CASSRRQGPRNEQFF

clone_size: -
j_call: TRBJ2-1
d_call: -
v_call: TRBV11-2
cdr3_nt: TGTGCCAGCAGCACCCGCGATGAGCAGTTCTTC
cdr3_aa: CASSTRDEQFF

clone_size: -
j_call: TRBJ1-1
d_call: -
v_call: TRBV28
cdr3_nt: TGTGCCAGCAGTTTATTTGGGGCGATAGCTTTCTTT
cdr3_aa: CASSLFGAIAFF

clone_size: -
j_call: TRBJ2-7
d_call: -
v_call: TRBV27
cdr3_nt: TGTGCCAGCAGTTATGGCGGGGGCGCCTACGAGCAGTACTTC
cdr3_aa: CASSYGGGAYEQYF

clone_size: once
j_call: TRBJ2-7
d_call: TRBD2
v_call: TRBV7-8
cdr3_nt: TGTGCCAGCAACCCGACTAGCGGTCTCTCCTACGAGCAGTACTTC
cdr3_aa: CASNPTSGLSYEQYF

clone_size: -
j_call: TRBJ2-7
d_call: -
v_call: TRBV14
cdr3_nt: TGTGCCAGCAGCCGCCTACAGTACGGGGAACCCTACGAGCAGTACTTC
cdr3_aa: CASSRLQYGEPYEQYF

clone_size: few
j_call: TRBJ2-1
d_call: TRBD1
v_call: TRBV18
cdr3_nt: TGTGCCAGCTCACCAAGTAGGACAGGGGTGAATGAGCAGTTCTTC
cdr3_aa: CASSPSRTGVNEQFF

clone_size: -
j_call: TRBJ2-5
d_call: TRBD1
v_call: TRBV19
cdr3_nt: TGTGCCAGTAGTATACTGAGGGGGCGGGAAGAGACCCAGTACTTC
cdr3_aa: CASSILRGREETQYF

clone_size: -
j_call: TRBJ2-3
d_call: -
v_call: TRBV5-4
cdr3_nt: TGTGCCAGCAGCTTGCAGGCTAGCACAGATACGCAGTATTTT
cdr3_aa: CASSLQASTDTQYF

clone_size: -
j_call: TRBJ2-7
d_call: -
v_call: TRBV7-8
cdr3_nt: TGTGCCAGCAGCCGCTCGGGACTTCACTACGAGCAGTACTTC
cdr3_aa: CASSRSGLHYEQYF

clone_size: -
j_call: TRBJ1-5
d_call: TRBD1
v_call: TRBV9
cdr3_nt: TGTGCCAGCAGCGCCGGGACAGGGGGCTACCAGCCCCAGCATTTT
cdr3_aa: CASSAGTGGYQPQHF

clone_size: -
j_call: TRBJ2-3
d_call: -
v_call: TRBV5-1
cdr3_nt: TGCGCCAGCAGCTTGACTAGCTGGCAAGATACGCAGTATTTT
cdr3_aa: CASSLTSWQDTQYF

clone_size: few
j_call: TRBJ2-7
d_call: TRBD1
v_call: TRBV10-1
cdr3_nt: TGCGCCAGCAGTTTGACAGGGGGCAGCGAGCAGTACTTC
cdr3_aa: CASSLTGGSEQYF

clone_size: -
j_call: TRBJ2-7
d_call: -
v_call: TRBV5-4
cdr3_nt: TGTGCCAGCAGCTTGTCTAGACTAGGGGACTTC
cdr3_aa: CASSLSRLGDF

clone_size: -
j_call: TRBJ2-4
d_call: TRBD2
v_call: TRBV7-9
cdr3_nt: TGTGCCAGCAGCTTAGGACGAGCGGGAGGGCAGGGGGTTCAGTACTTC
cdr3_aa: CASSLGRAGGQGVQYF

clone_size: once
j_call: TRBJ2-1
d_call: TRBD2
v_call: TRBV6-2/TRBV6-3
cdr3_nt: TGTGCCAGCAGTTACTCCCCCCCTAGCGGGGGTATCTACAATGAGCAGTTCTTC
cdr3_aa: CASSYSPPSGGIYNEQFF

clone_size: once
j_call: TRBJ2-3
d_call: TRBD2
v_call: TRBV24-1
cdr3_nt: TGTGCCACCAGTGATTTGGCAGGACTAGCGGGAGATACAGATACGCAGTATTTT
cdr3_aa: CATSDLAGLAGDTDTQYF

clone_size: -
j_call: TRBJ2-5
d_call: TRBD1
v_call: TRBV11-2
cdr3_nt: TGTGCCAGCAGCCCGACAGGGATCCAAGAGACCCAGTACTTC
cdr3_aa: CASSPTGIQETQYF

clone_size: -
j_call: TRBJ1-2
d_call: TRBD1
v_call: TRBV5-1
cdr3_nt: TGCGCCAGCAGCTTGGGACAGGGGGACGGCTACACCTTC
cdr3_aa: CASSLGQGDGYTF

clone_size: -
j_call: TRBJ1-1
d_call: TRBD1
v_call: TRBV7-2
cdr3_nt: TGTGCCAGCAGCTTCCGGGACAGCCACACTGAAGCTTTCTTT
cdr3_aa: CASSFRDSHTEAFF

clone_size: -
j_call: TRBJ2-5
d_call: TRBD1
v_call: TRBV19
cdr3_nt: TGTGCCAGTAGTAAACAGGGGCATGGGGGAGAGACCCAGTACTTC
cdr3_aa: CASSKQGHGGETQYF

clone_size: -
j_call: TRBJ2-7
d_call: TRBD2
v_call: TRBV5-4
cdr3_nt: TGTGCCAGCAGCTTGCAGGCGGGAGGAGGGGAGGAGCAGTACTTC
cdr3_aa: CASSLQAGGGEEQYF

clone_size: few
j_call: TRBJ1-5
d_call: TRBD1
v_call: TRBV4-1
cdr3_nt: TGCGCCAGCAGCCAAGAACCACAGGGGGCGAATCAGCCCCAGCATTTT
cdr3_aa: CASSQEPQGANQPQHF

clone_size: few
j_call: TRBJ2-3
d_call: TRBD1
v_call: TRBV28
cdr3_nt: TGTGCCAGCAGGTCAGGGGGCGCCGGCACAGATACGCAGTATTTT
cdr3_aa: CASRSGGAGTDTQYF

clone_size: -
j_call: TRBJ1-2
d_call: TRBD1
v_call: TRBV15
cdr3_nt: TGTGCCACCAGCAGGACAGGGTTTAACTATGGCTACACCTTC
cdr3_aa: CATSRTGFNYGYTF

clone_size: -
j_call: TRBJ2-2
d_call: -
v_call: TRBV12-5
cdr3_nt: TGTGCTAGTGGTTTCGACCCCGGTGGAGGCGGGGAGCTGTTTTTT
cdr3_aa: CASGFDPGGGGELFF

clone_size: once
j_call: TRBJ2-7
d_call: -
v_call: TRBV21-1
cdr3_nt: TGTGCCAGCAGCAAGACTAGCGGGAGAACCTACGAGCAGTACTTC
cdr3_aa: CASSKTSGRTYEQYF

clone_size: -
j_call: TRBJ2-1
d_call: TRBD2
v_call: TRBV19
cdr3_nt: TGTGCCAGTAGTAGAGCCCCGACTAGCGGGAGTGGAAATGAGCAGTTCTTC
cdr3_aa: CASSRAPTSGSGNEQFF

clone_size: -
j_call: TRBJ2-7
d_call: TRBD1
v_call: TRBV5-1
cdr3_nt: TGCGCCAGCAGAATAGGGGGCGGGGAGCAGTACTTC
cdr3_aa: CASRIGGGEQYF

clone_size: -
j_call: TRBJ2-1
d_call: -
v_call: TRBV6-5
cdr3_nt: TGTGCCAGCAGCCCCCCTGAAGGGGTGGGCAATGAGCAGTTCTTC
cdr3_aa: CASSPPEGVGNEQFF

clone_size: once
j_call: TRBJ1-1
d_call: -
v_call: TRBV28
cdr3_nt: TGTGCCAGCAGAGGTTCGGGGGGGGCGACTGAAGCTTTCTTT
cdr3_aa: CASRGSGGATEAFF

clone_size: few
j_call: TRBJ1-2
d_call: -
v_call: TRBV29-1
cdr3_nt: TGCAGCGTTGAAGATCGGTTGGGCCCAGGCTATGGCTACACCTTC
cdr3_aa: CSVEDRLGPGYGYTF